This T cell receptor (beta chain) was documented in a study of response to subunit inactivated influenza vaccine. The CDR3 covers 15 residues. Germline V gene data show CDR1 as MNHNS and CDR2 as SASEGT. Trimming left V 8 bases short and J 3 bases short, with 20 bases between. Study-level findings and limits: Few new T cells, the authors suggested, are recruited by each seasonal influenza vaccination.

This clonotype was found a few times. What it binds is unknown. TCRdb processed the RT-PCR reads anew with MiXCR; each CDR3 protein has one entry. The sample yields roughly 570,000 distinct CDR3 sequences, 13% to 15% seen once. Sequenced material: PBMCs from blood, taken about 11 days after vaccination. V gene TRBV6-1 combines with J gene TRBJ2-7; a weak D match, TRBD2 (6 bases). The sequence was collected from a man aged 45-65 years who received an inactivated influenza vaccine. In DNA form, the CDR3 reads TGTGCCAGCCATTATACTGATGGACTAAGCTACGAGCAGTACTTC. This codes for CASHYTDGLSYEQYF.